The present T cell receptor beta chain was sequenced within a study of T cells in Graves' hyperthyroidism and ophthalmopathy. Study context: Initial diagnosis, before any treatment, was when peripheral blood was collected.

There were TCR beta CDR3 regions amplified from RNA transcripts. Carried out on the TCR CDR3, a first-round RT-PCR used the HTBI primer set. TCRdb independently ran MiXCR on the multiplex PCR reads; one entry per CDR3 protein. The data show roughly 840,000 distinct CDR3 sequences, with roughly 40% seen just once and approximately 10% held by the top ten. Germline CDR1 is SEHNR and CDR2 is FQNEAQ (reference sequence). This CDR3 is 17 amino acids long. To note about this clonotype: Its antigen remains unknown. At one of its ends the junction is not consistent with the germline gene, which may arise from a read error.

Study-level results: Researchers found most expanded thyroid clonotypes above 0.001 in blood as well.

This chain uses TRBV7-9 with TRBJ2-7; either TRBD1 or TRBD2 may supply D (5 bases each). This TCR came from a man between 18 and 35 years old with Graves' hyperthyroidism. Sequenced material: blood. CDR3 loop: CASSQASGTAPRNEQCF. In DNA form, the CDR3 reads TGTGCCAGCAGTCAAGCGTCCGGGACGGCCCCAAGGAACGAGCAGTGCTTC. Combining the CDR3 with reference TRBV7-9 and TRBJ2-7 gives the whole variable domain DTGVSQNPRHKITKRGQNVTFRCDPISEHNRLYWYRQTLGQGPEFLTYFQNEAQLEKSRLLSDRFSAERPKGSFSTLEIQRTEQGDSAMYLCASSQASGTAPRNEQCFGPGTRLTVT.